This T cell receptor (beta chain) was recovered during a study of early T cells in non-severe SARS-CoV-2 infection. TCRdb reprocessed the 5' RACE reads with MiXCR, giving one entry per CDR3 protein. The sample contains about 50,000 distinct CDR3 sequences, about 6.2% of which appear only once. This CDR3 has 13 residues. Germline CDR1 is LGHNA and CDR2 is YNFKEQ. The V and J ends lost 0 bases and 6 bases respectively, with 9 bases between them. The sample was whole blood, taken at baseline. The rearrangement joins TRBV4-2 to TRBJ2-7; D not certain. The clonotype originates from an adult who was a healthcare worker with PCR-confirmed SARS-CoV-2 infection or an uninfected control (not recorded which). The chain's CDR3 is CASSQDIRSEQYF. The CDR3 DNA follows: TGTGCCAGCAGCCAAGATATCCGCTCCGAGCAGTACTTC.